The 9 T cell receptor beta chains in this list originate from one sample, sequenced in a study of monozygotic twins with inflammatory bowel disease. Reanalyzing the 5' RACE reads, TCRdb keeps one entry per CDR3 protein, without DNA. The listing records about 330,000 distinct CDR3 sequences. What was sequenced was blood. Receptor source: a human donor with ulcerative colitis or Crohn's disease, or a healthy co-twin of an affected twin (not recorded which).

The J gene is TRBJ2-1, the V gene TRBV20-1. The germline V gene encodes CDR1 DFQATT and CDR2 SNEGSKA (reference sequence). The CDR3 consists of 12 residues. CDR3 region: CSAPVWGNEQFF.

This chain links TRBV28 with TRBJ2-1; lacking DNA, the TRBD1 call made by TCRdb goes unchecked. CDR1 is MDHEN, CDR2 SYDVKM, per germline. CDR3 size: 11 residues. CDR3 loop: CASSSGNGKFF.

V and J are TRBV5-8 and TRBJ1-1; TCRdb designates TRBD1, a call that cannot be tested without DNA. Germline assignment: CDR1 SGHTS and CDR2 YDEGEE. The CDR3 consists of 16 residues. CDR3 sequence: CASSLVRIGRNTEAFF.

The chain employs TRBV30 and TRBJ1-1; TCRdb reports TRBD1, a call that lacks DNA to check it against. This CDR3 is 16 amino acids long. CDR1 and CDR2 from the germline V gene are GTSNPN and SVGIG (reference sequence). The CDR3 here is CAWRSVRTGLNTEAFF. The full variable domain, its missing parts supplied by reference TRBV30 and TRBJ1-1, is SQTIHQWPATLVQPVGSPLSLECTVEGTSNPNLYWYRQAAGRGLQLLFYSVGIGQISSEVPQNLSASRPQDRQFILSSKKLLLSDSGFYLCAWRSVRTGLNTEAFFGQGTRLTVV.

The genes are TRBV14 and TRBJ2-3; with no DNA, the TCRdb D assignment of TRBD2 cannot be verified. CDR1 and CDR2 from the germline V gene are SGHDN and FVKESK. This CDR3 has 16 residues. The chain's CDR3 is CASSQDAGLSTDTQYF. Complete variable domain (other parts from reference TRBV14 and TRBJ2-3): EAGVTQFPSHSVIEKGQTVTLRCDPISGHDNLYWYRRVMGKEIKFLLHFVKESKQDESGMPNNRFLAERTGGTYSTLKVQPAELEDSGVYFCASSQDAGLSTDTQYFGPGTRLTVL.

The rearrangement joins TRBV5-4 to TRBJ2-1. CDR3 length equals 16 residues. Germline V gene data show CDR1 as SGHNT and CDR2 as YYREEE (reference sequence). This CDR3 reads CASSLVVTGNYNEQFF.

The chain combines TRBV20-1 with TRBJ2-1; the D call of TRBD1 rests on TCRdb alone, since no DNA is present to check it. CDR3 length equals 15 residues. CDR1 is DFQATT, CDR2 SNEGSKA, per germline (reference sequence). The CDR3: CSASMAPRSYNEQFF.

The gene calls are TRBV3-1 and TRBJ2-1; TCRdb's D call, TRBD2, is unchecked because there is no DNA. Per the germline V gene, CDR1 is LGHDT and CDR2 is YNNKEL (reference sequence). This CDR3 is 15 amino acids long. CDR3 residues: CASSRGLASYNEQFF.

CDR3 loop: CASSLQETQYF. The chain carries TRBV5-1 and TRBJ2-5. Germline-derived CDR1 and CDR2 are SGHRS and YFSETQ. The CDR3 has 11 amino acids.